This entry concerns a single T cell receptor beta chain. The germline gives CDR1 WNHNN, CDR2 SYGVQD (reference sequence). The CDR3 spans 14 residues. With V trimmed by 5 bases and J by 3 bases, 3 bases remained unmatched. These data originate in a study of OX40 agonist ivuxolimab in advanced cancers. Study as a whole: Patients were given ivuxolimab, an antibody that agonizes OX40 (CD134).

Sequenced by immunoSEQ multiplex PCR; TCRdb stores in-frame clones only, minus some. The sample holds roughly 90,000 clones, around 90% seen once. The V gene is TRBV10-1, the J gene TRBJ2-2; 7 nucleotides match TRBD2. This TCR came from an adult with an advanced solid tumor such as melanoma, head and neck, liver or kidney cancer. The material sequenced was CD4+ or CD8+ T cells sorted from blood, taken in a trial of the OX40 agonist ivuxolimab. In DNA form, the CDR3 reads TGCGCCAGCAGTAGCGGGACTTACACCGGGGAGCTGTTTTTT. Translated, it gives CASSSGTYTGELFF.